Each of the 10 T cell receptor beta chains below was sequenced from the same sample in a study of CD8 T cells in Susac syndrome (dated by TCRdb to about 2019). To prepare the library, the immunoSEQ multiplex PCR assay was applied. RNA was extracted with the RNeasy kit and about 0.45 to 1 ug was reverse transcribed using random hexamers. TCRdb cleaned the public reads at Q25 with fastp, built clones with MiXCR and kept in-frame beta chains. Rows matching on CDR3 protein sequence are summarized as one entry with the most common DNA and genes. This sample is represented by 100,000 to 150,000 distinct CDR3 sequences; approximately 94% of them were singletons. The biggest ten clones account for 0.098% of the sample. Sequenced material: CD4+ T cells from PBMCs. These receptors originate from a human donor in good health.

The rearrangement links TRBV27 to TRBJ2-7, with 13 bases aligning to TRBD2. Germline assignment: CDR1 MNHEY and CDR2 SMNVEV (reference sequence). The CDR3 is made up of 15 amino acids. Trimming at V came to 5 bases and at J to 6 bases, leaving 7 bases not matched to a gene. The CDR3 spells CASSRTSGRLGEQYF. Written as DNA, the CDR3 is TGTGCCAGCAGTCGGACTAGCGGGAGATTGGGCGAGCAGTACTTC.

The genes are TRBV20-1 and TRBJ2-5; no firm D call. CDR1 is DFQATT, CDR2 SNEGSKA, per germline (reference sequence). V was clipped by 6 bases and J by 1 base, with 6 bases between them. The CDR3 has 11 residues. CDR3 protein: CSAGGQETQYF. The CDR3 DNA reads TGCAGTGCCGGCGGCCAAGAGACCCAGTACTTC.

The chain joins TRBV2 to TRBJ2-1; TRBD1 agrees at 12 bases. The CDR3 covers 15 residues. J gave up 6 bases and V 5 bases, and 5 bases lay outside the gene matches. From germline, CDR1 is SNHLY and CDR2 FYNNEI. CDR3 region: CASSSQGQGANEQFF. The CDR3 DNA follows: TGTGCCAGCAGTAGCCAGGGACAGGGGGCCAATGAGCAGTTCTTC.

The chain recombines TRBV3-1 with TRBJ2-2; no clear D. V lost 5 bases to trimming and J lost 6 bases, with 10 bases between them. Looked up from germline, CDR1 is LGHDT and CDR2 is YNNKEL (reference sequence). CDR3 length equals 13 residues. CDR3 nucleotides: TGTGCCAGCAGCTACTCAGTGGCCGGGGAGCTGTTTTTT. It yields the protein CASSYSVAGELFF. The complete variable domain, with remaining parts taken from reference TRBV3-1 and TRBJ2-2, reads DTAVSQTPKYLVTQMGNDKSIKCEQNLGHDTMYWYKQDSKKFLKIMFSYNNKELIINETVPNRFSPKSPDKAHLNLHINSLELGDSAVYFCASSYSVAGELFFGEGSRLTVL.

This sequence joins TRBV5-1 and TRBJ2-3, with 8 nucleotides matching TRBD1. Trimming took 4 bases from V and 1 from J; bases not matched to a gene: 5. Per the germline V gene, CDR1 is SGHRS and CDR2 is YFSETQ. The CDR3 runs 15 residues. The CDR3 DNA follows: TGCGCCAGCAGCCCCGGACAGGGTGGCACAGATACGCAGTATTTT. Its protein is CASSPGQGGTDTQYF. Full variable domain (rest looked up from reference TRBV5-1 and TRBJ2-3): KAGVTQTPRYLIKTRGQQVTLSCSPISGHRSVSWYQQTPGQGLQFLFEYFSETQRNKGNFPGRFSGRQFSNSRSEMNVSTLELGDSALYLCASSPGQGGTDTQYFGPGTRLTVL.

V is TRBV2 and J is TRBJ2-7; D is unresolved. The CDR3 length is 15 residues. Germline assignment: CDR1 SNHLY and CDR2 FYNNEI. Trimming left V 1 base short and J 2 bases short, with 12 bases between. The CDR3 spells CASSEVGRDTYEQYF. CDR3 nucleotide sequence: TGTGCCAGCAGTGAAGTGGGCCGAGACACCTACGAGCAGTACTTC.

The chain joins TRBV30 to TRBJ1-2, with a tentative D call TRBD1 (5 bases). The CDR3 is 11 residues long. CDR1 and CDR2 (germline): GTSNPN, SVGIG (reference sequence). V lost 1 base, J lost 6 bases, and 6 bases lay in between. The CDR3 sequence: CAWSDRNGYTF. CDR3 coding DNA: TGTGCCTGGAGTGACAGGAATGGCTACACCTTC. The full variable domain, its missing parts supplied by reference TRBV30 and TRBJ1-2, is SQTIHQWPATLVQPVGSPLSLECTVEGTSNPNLYWYRQAAGRGLQLLFYSVGIGQISSEVPQNLSASRPQDRQFILSSKKLLLSDSGFYLCAWSDRNGYTFGSGTRLTVV.

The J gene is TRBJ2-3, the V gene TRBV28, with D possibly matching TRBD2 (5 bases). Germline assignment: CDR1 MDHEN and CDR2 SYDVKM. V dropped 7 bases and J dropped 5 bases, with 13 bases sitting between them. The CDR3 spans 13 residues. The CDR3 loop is CASTPGGKDTQYF. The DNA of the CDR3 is TGTGCCAGCACCCCCGGAGGAAAAGATACGCAGTATTTT.

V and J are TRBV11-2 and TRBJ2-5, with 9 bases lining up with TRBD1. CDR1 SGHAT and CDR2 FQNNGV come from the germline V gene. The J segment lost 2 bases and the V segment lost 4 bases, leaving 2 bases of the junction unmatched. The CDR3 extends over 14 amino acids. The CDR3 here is CASSYGTGQETQYF. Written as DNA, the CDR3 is TGTGCCAGCAGCTACGGGACAGGGCAAGAGACCCAGTACTTC.

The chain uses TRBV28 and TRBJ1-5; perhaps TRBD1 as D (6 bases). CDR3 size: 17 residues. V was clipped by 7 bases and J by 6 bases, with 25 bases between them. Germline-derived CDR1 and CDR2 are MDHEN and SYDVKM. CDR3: CASTLRGLGRPPQPQHF. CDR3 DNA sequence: TGTGCCAGCACCTTACGGGGGCTAGGTCGCCCACCTCAGCCCCAGCATTTT.